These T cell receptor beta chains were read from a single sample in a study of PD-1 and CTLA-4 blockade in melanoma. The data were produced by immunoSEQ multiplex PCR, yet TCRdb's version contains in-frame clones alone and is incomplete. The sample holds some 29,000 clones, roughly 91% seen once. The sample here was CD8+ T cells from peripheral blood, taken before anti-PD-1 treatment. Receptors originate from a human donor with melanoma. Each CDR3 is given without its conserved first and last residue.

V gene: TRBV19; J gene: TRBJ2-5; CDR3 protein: ASSRGSAQETQY
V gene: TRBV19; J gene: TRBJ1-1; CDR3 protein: ASIGWGTEAF
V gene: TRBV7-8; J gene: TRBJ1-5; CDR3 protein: ASSSSTAYSNQPQH
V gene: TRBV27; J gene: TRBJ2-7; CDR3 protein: ARGEKGQY
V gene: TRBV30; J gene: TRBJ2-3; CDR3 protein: ATDRDTDTQY
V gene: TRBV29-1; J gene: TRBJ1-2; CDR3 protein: SVERTEDYGYT
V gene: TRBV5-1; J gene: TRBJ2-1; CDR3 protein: ASSLRTSANEQF
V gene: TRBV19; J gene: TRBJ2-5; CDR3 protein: ASSIDWLAGESQETQY
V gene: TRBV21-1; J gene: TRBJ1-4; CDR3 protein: ASRKFERGPLEKLF
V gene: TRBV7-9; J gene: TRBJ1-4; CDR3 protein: ASSLVDWARGSNESVF
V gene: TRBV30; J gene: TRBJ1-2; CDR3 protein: ASHSEDGYT
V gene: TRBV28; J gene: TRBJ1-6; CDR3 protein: ASSPAPGVSGSPLH
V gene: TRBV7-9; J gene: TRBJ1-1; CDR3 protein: ASSLEERAEAF
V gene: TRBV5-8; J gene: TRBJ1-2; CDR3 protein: ASSLGSGNYGYT
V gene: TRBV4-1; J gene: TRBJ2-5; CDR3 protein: ASSQASGSLETQY
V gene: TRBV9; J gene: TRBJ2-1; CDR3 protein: ASSGRSGSTDEQF
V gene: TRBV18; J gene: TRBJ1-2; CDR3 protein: ASSPPGGPGDLYGYT
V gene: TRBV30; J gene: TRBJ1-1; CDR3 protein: AWLRTGKAEAF
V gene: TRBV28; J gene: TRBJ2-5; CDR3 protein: ASRPGLAGEETQY
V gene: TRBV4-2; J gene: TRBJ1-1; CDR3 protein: ASSQDLHAGQGVTEAF
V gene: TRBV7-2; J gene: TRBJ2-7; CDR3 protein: ASSAGLAGGYEQY
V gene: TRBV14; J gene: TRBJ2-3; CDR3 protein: ASSQVGELITDTQY
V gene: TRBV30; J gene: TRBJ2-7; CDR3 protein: AWEEGQGIREQY
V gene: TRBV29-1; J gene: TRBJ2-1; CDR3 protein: SVWVWPSPNNEQF
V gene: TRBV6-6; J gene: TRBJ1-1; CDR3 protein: ASNQGAAEAF
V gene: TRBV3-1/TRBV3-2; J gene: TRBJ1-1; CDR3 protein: ASSPWGGTYTEAF
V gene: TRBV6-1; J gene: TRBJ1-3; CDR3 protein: ASSQGTAASGNTIY
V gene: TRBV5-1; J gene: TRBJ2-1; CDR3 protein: ASRLAGDYNEQF
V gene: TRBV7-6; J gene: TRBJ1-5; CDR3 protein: ASSTTGNQPQH
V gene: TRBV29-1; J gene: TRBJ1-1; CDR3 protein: SVEGNTEAF
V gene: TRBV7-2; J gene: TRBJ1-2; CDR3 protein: ASSPSGRNYGYT
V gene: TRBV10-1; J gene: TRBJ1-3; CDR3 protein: ASSAGTSRNTIY
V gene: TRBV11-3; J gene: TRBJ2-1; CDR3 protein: ASSLGPGLGENEQF
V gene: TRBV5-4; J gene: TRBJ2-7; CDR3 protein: ASSPSSRDYEQY
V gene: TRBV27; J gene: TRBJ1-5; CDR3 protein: ASSPQYSNQPQH
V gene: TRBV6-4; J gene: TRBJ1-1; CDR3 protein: ASSASGGMGEAF
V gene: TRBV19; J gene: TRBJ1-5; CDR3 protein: ASSIEAYQPQH
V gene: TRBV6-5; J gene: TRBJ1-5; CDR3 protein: ASSNNQPQH
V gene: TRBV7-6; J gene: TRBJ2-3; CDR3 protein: ASSQLAGGPVDTQY
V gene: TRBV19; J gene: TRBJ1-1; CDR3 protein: ASSIGVNTEAF
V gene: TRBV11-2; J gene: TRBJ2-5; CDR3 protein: ASSSAPGQGAETQY
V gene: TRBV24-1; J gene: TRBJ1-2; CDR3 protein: ATSDLGGYGYT
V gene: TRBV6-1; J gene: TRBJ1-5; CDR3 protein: ASSDGSQPQH
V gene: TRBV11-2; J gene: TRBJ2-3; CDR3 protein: ASSLNNAGGLTDTQY
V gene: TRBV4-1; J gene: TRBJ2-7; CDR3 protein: ASSQEETSSYEQY
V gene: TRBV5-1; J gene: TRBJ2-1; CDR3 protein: ASSPVAGDEDSEQF
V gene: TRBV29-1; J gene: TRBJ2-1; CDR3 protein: SVLREDNEQF
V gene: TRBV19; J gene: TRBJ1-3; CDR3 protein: ASSMGLQPGNTIY
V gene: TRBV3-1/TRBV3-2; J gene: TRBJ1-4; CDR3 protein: ASSLGQGSEKLF
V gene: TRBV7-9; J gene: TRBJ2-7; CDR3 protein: ASSPGLVGDEQY
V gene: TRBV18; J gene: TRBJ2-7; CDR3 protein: ASSPRGYEQY
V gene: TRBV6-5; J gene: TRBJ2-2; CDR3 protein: ASSHGQGVTGELF
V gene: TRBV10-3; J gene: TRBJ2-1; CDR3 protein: AISETSSYNEQF
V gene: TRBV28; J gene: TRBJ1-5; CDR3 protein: ASSSTGLGNQPQH
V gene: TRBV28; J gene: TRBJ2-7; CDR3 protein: ASRPSLASAYEQY
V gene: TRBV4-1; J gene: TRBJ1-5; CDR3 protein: ASSQAVRDNQPQH
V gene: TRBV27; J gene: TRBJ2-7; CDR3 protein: ASSSPLGGPEY